This T cell receptor (beta chain) emerged from a study of vaccination and CD4 T cells after COVID-19. Study observations and caveats: A median of around 86% of reactive clones, in convalescent patients, became evident only post-vaccination.

Germline CDR1 reads SEHNR; CDR2 reads FQNEAQ (reference sequence). The CDR3 covers 15 residues. Deletions cut 2 bases from V and 5 bases from J, with 12 bases between. Sequencing of DNA taken from cultured CD4+ T cells relied on the Oncomine TCR Beta short-read assay. The template was genomic DNA from cultured CD4+ T cells. MiXCR, run by TCRdb on the PCR reads, gives a single entry per CDR3 protein. The sample has some 10,000 distinct CDR3 sequences; roughly 29% are singletons. As regards this clonotype: What it binds is not known.

Treatment reported: roughly nine-day PBMC culture with coronavirus spike peptide pools or control peptides (ViraFEST assay). From the unexposed donor, CD4+ T cells were collected ahead of the COVID-19 pandemic (2011-2018). PBMCs, plated at roughly 2 million per well, were grown in the presence of roughly 9.5 IU/ml IL-2 and 10 ug/ml peptide pools. Both SARS-CoV-2 S/N and four cold-coronavirus spikes were used, cells permitting, to probe CD4+ T cells of unexposed donors. The receptor comes from a human donor in good health. This sequence joins TRBV7-9 and TRBJ2-2, with D tentatively TRBD1 (6 bases). The sequenced sample was CD4+ T cells from blood, cultured in vitro. The CDR3 sequence is CASSLMLGATGELFF. The CDR3, as DNA: TGTGCCAGCAGCTTAATGTTGGGGGCGACCGGGGAGCTGTTTTTT.